This T cell receptor beta chain was retrieved from a study of blood T cell repertoires in COVID-19. Overall study: Acute and convalescent COVID-19 specimens originated in the United States, Italy and Spain. Sample material is recorded as cDNA or gDNA derived from T cells, B-cell-depleted T cells, or PBMCs.

Authors' analysis steps: The authors estimated nucleated cell counts from reference gene primer amplification. Some clones are missing from TCRdb's copy, which holds only in-frame ones; the method was immunoSEQ multiplex PCR. D and trimming were read from the DNA, whereas the V and J calls and clone size are those reported in that table. This repertoire shows approximately 500,000 clones, 80% to 90% found once; its top ten account for 3.2%. CDR1 is SGHNT, CDR2 YENEEA, per germline. V trimming: 5 bases; J trimming: 1 base; junction bases outside the gene matches: 4. The CDR3 has 14 amino acids. This sequence originates from a human donor in a cohort sampled during active COVID-19. The sample consisted of peripheral blood. The chain recombines TRBV11-3 with TRBJ1-1; 7 bases line up with TRBD1. CDR3 nucleotide sequence: TGTGCCAGCAGCCAGGGACAGAGGAACACTGAAGCTTTCTTT. This encodes CASSQGQRNTEAFF.